The 3 T cell receptor beta chains presented below share a single source sample, sequenced in a study of siplizumab effects on memory and regulatory T cells (dated by TCRdb to the late 2010s). Library prep was done by the immunoSEQ multiplex PCR assay. TCRdb holds this immuneACCESS table with in-frame rearrangements only. Some clones are missing; in checked studies, unresolved V genes explain under half, and the rest has no known cause. Counted in this sample were about 63,000 clones; less than 85% of them appeared once. The ten top clones hold approximately 3.8% of the sample. Input material: memory CD4+ T cells sorted from blood. What the cell subset or site label conveys for this sample: unstimulated CD4+ memory T cells. All receptors come from a human donor in good health.

On this clone itself: Other DNA sequences in the sample encode the same CDR3. The CDR3 here is CASSLQQGNYEQYF. The CDR3, as DNA: TGTGCCAGCAGTTTACAACAGGGGAACTACGAGCAGTACTTC. The chain joins TRBV27 to TRBJ2-7, with 7 nucleotides matching TRBD1. Germline trimming cut 2 bases from V and 3 bases from J; bases unmatched to any gene: 4. Germline V gives CDR1 MNHEY, CDR2 SMNVEV (reference sequence). There are 14 residues in the CDR3.

The chain joins TRBV10-2 to TRBJ2-3, with 14 bases matching TRBD2. In germline, CDR1 is WSHSY, CDR2 SAAADI. With 4 bases clipped from V and 2 bases from J, the junction kept 17 bases outside the gene matches. CDR3 length: 21 residues. CDR3 DNA: TGCGCCAGCAGTGGGACTAGCGGGGGGCCTCGTCCCCCTGGAGTCACAGATACGCAGTATTTT. It yields the protein CASSGTSGGPRPPGVTDTQYF.

This sequence joins TRBV7-8 and TRBJ2-7, with a weak D call TRBD1 (6 bases). V lost 3 bases to trimming and J lost 4 bases, with 13 bases between them. The CDR3 covers 14 residues. CDR1 is SGHVS, CDR2 FQNEAQ, per germline. CDR3 loop: CASSFGGAEYEQYF. The CDR3 coding sequence is TGTGCCAGCAGCTTTGGGGGCGCAGAATACGAGCAGTACTTC.